A selection of T cell receptor beta chains follows, all from one sample in a study of T cell repertoires in cytomegalovirus infection. TCRdb ran MiXCR on the reads and lists one entry per CDR3 protein. The repertoire consists of more than 75,000 distinct CDR3 sequences, with around 3.5% occurring once and the leading ten covering approximately 4.6%. The specimen sequenced was PBMCs. The receptors originated from a human donor in good health (CMV status not recorded). Some clones in this sample may be carry-over from other donors' samples. CDR3s include the opening cysteine and the closing phenylalanine or tryptophan. The order of the fields is V gene, J gene, D gene, clone size, CDR3 DNA, CDR3 protein. D genes are given only for firm matches. Clone size is shown for a subset of rows, as once, few, many or a class of expanded clone.

V gene: TRBV7-2
J gene: TRBJ1-1
D gene: NA
clone size: many
CDR3 DNA: TGTGCCAGCAGCTTATCTGGCGAGAACACTGAAGCTTTCTTT
CDR3 protein: CASSLSGENTEAFF

V gene: TRBV7-2
J gene: TRBJ1-1
D gene: NA
clone size: NA
CDR3 DNA: TGTGCCACCAGCTTAGACCGAACAGCTTTCTTT
CDR3 protein: CATSLDRTAFF

V gene: TRBV6-6
J gene: TRBJ1-1
D gene: NA
clone size: many
CDR3 DNA: TGTGCCAGCAGTAGGTTAGCTGAAGCTTTCTTT
CDR3 protein: CASSRLAEAFF

V gene: TRBV6-2/TRBV6-3
J gene: TRBJ1-1
D gene: NA
clone size: many
CDR3 DNA: TGTGCCAGCAGCCCCCACAGACTCAAGAACACTGAAGCTTTCTTT
CDR3 protein: CASSPHRLKNTEAFF

V gene: TRBV7-8
J gene: TRBJ1-2
D gene: NA
clone size: many
CDR3 DNA: TGTGCCAGCGCAGGGGAGGGGGGGCGGAGTGGCTACACCTTC
CDR3 protein: CASAGEGGRSGYTF

V gene: TRBV7-2
J gene: TRBJ2-3
D gene: NA
clone size: many
CDR3 DNA: TGTGCCAGCAGCTTAGACGGGGGGCGGGCAGATACGCAGTATTTT
CDR3 protein: CASSLDGGRADTQYF

V gene: TRBV2
J gene: TRBJ1-2
D gene: TRBD1
clone size: many
CDR3 DNA: TGTGCCAGCCAGGACAGGGGTGGGGGCTACACCTTC
CDR3 protein: CASQDRGGGYTF

V gene: TRBV6-2/TRBV6-3
J gene: TRBJ2-7
D gene: TRBD2
clone size: many
CDR3 DNA: TGTGCCAGCAGTCCGATTCTAGCGGTAATGTCCTACGAGCAGTACTTC
CDR3 protein: CASSPILAVMSYEQYF

V gene: TRBV7-8
J gene: TRBJ1-2
D gene: NA
clone size: many
CDR3 DNA: TGTGCCAGCAGCTTAGTCGGGAGTAACTATGGCTACACCTTC
CDR3 protein: CASSLVGSNYGYTF

V gene: TRBV4-2
J gene: TRBJ2-1
D gene: TRBD2
clone size: many
CDR3 DNA: TGTGCCAGCAGGGAGATAGCGGGGGGGTCTTACAATGAGCAGTTCTTC
CDR3 protein: CASREIAGGSYNEQFF

V gene: TRBV6-2/TRBV6-3
J gene: TRBJ2-1
D gene: NA
clone size: many
CDR3 DNA: TGTGCCAGCAGCGCAACCGGCCATGCCTACAATGAGCAGTTCTTC
CDR3 protein: CASSATGHAYNEQFF

V gene: TRBV25-1
J gene: TRBJ2-1
D gene: NA
clone size: many
CDR3 DNA: TGTGCCAGCAGTGAATTTCACAGCTACAATGAGCAGTTCTTC
CDR3 protein: CASSEFHSYNEQFF

V gene: TRBV7-2
J gene: TRBJ1-1
D gene: NA
clone size: many
CDR3 DNA: TGTGCCAGCAGCTTAGATGCGTTTGTGGCTGAAGCTTTCTTT
CDR3 protein: CASSLDAFVAEAFF

V gene: TRBV2
J gene: TRBJ1-6
D gene: NA
clone size: many
CDR3 DNA: TGTGCCAGCAGTACACTGACAGGAATTTATAATTCACCCCTCCACTTT
CDR3 protein: CASSTLTGIYNSPLHF

V gene: TRBV6-2/TRBV6-3
J gene: TRBJ1-1
D gene: NA
clone size: many
CDR3 DNA: TGTGCCAGCAGTTACGGGGCACAGAAGGGCACTGAAGCTTTCTTT
CDR3 protein: CASSYGAQKGTEAFF

V gene: TRBV7-2
J gene: TRBJ1-1
D gene: TRBD1
clone size: medium-sized
CDR3 DNA: TGTGCCAGCAGCTTCGGGACAGGGCTCTTGAACACTGAAGCTTTCTTT
CDR3 protein: CASSFGTGLLNTEAFF

V gene: TRBV7-2
J gene: TRBJ1-4
D gene: TRBD1
clone size: many
CDR3 DNA: TGTGCCAGCAGCCCACAGGGGGCCGGTGGTTGGTGGTTT
CDR3 protein: CASSPQGAGGWWF

V gene: TRBV28
J gene: TRBJ1-1
D gene: NA
clone size: many
CDR3 DNA: TGTGCCAGCAGTTTAGCCAGGGGGAACACTGAAGCTTTCTTT
CDR3 protein: CASSLARGNTEAFF

V gene: TRBV28
J gene: TRBJ2-4
D gene: NA
clone size: many
CDR3 DNA: TGTGCCAGCAGTTCCACTGGCACAGGCAAAAACATTCAGTACTTC
CDR3 protein: CASSSTGTGKNIQYF

V gene: TRBV28
J gene: TRBJ2-6
D gene: NA
clone size: many
CDR3 DNA: TGTGCCAGCAGTCCCCCGGGTGGGGCCAACGTCCTGACTTTC
CDR3 protein: CASSPPGGANVLTF

V gene: TRBV12-3/TRBV12-4
J gene: TRBJ1-5
D gene: NA
clone size: many
CDR3 DNA: TGTGCCACTAACAGGAGAGGTCAGCCCCAGCATTTT
CDR3 protein: CATNRRGQPQHF

V gene: TRBV12-3/TRBV12-4
J gene: TRBJ2-5
D gene: NA
clone size: many
CDR3 DNA: TGTGCCAGCAGTTCCAGGGGAGGGGAGACCCAGTACTTC
CDR3 protein: CASSSRGGETQYF

V gene: TRBV5-4
J gene: TRBJ2-1
D gene: NA
clone size: NA
CDR3 DNA: TGTGCCAGCAGCTTGGAAGACCCATCCAATGAGCAGTTCTTC
CDR3 protein: CASSLEDPSNEQFF

V gene: TRBV19
J gene: TRBJ2-3
D gene: NA
clone size: many
CDR3 DNA: TGTGCCAGTAGATACGAGACAGGACTGGGGACAGATACGCAGTATTTT
CDR3 protein: CASRYETGLGTDTQYF

V gene: TRBV7-8
J gene: TRBJ2-3
D gene: NA
clone size: many
CDR3 DNA: TGTGCCAGCAGCAACCGACAGGGAGGTGCAGATACGCAGTATTTT
CDR3 protein: CASSNRQGGADTQYF

V gene: TRBV20-1
J gene: TRBJ1-1
D gene: NA
clone size: many
CDR3 DNA: TGCAGTGCCAAAGAAATTGGGGGCCGAAATCTATTAGTCACTGAAGCTTTCTTT
CDR3 protein: CSAKEIGGRNLLVTEAFF

V gene: TRBV7-8
J gene: TRBJ2-1
D gene: NA
clone size: many
CDR3 DNA: TGTGCCAGCAGCTTAGAGGGGGCCTACAATGAGCAGTTCTTC
CDR3 protein: CASSLEGAYNEQFF

V gene: TRBV20-1
J gene: TRBJ1-6
D gene: NA
clone size: many
CDR3 DNA: TGCAGTGCTAGAGAAGGCCTCTCCGGGTGGACCTATAATTCACCCCTCCACTTT
CDR3 protein: CSAREGLSGWTYNSPLHF

V gene: TRBV7-8
J gene: TRBJ2-7
D gene: NA
clone size: many
CDR3 DNA: TGTGCCAGCAGCCTCTCTGTCTCCCCTCTCCCTTCCTACGAGCAGTACTTC
CDR3 protein: CASSLSVSPLPSYEQYF

V gene: TRBV7-2
J gene: TRBJ1-1
D gene: NA
clone size: many
CDR3 DNA: TGTGCCAGCAGCTTAGCGGGGGGGGGCAGGGCTGCGGCTGAAGCTTTCTTT
CDR3 protein: CASSLAGGGRAAAEAFF

V gene: TRBV6-2/TRBV6-3
J gene: TRBJ1-2
D gene: NA
clone size: many
CDR3 DNA: TGTGCCAGCAGTACCCAATTGAACTATGGCTACACCTTC
CDR3 protein: CASSTQLNYGYTF

V gene: TRBV3-1
J gene: TRBJ1-2
D gene: NA
clone size: once
CDR3 DNA: TGTGCCACCAGCCAATTCGGGGGGACCTATGGCTACACCTTC
CDR3 protein: CATSQFGGTYGYTF

V gene: TRBV7-4
J gene: TRBJ2-1
D gene: TRBD2
clone size: many
CDR3 DNA: TGTGCCAGCAGCGCCTTGACTAGCGGGTACAATGAGCAGTTCTTC
CDR3 protein: CASSALTSGYNEQFF

V gene: TRBV7-9
J gene: TRBJ1-6
D gene: NA
clone size: many
CDR3 DNA: TGTGCCAGCAGCTTAGAGGCTGGTGATTCACCCCTCCACTTT
CDR3 protein: CASSLEAGDSPLHF

V gene: TRBV7-2
J gene: TRBJ2-7
D gene: NA
clone size: many
CDR3 DNA: TGTGCCAGCAGCTTAAAAGACGAGCAGTACTTC
CDR3 protein: CASSLKDEQYF

V gene: TRBV6-1
J gene: TRBJ1-3
D gene: NA
clone size: many
CDR3 DNA: TGTGCCAGCAGCCGTGGAAACACCATATATTTT
CDR3 protein: CASSRGNTIYF

V gene: TRBV20-1
J gene: TRBJ1-3
D gene: NA
clone size: many
CDR3 DNA: TGCAGTGCTAGAGATAGGAGGCAGGGCAGAAACACCATATATTTT
CDR3 protein: CSARDRRQGRNTIYF

V gene: TRBV7-9
J gene: TRBJ2-5
D gene: NA
clone size: many
CDR3 DNA: TGTGCCAGCGGGGGAGATCAAGAGACCCAGTACTTC
CDR3 protein: CASGGDQETQYF

V gene: TRBV7-6
J gene: TRBJ2-1
D gene: TRBD2
clone size: once
CDR3 DNA: TGTGCCAGCAGCCCGCTAGCGGGGAGACACAATGAGCAGTTCTTC
CDR3 protein: CASSPLAGRHNEQFF

V gene: TRBV6-2/TRBV6-3
J gene: TRBJ2-3
D gene: NA
clone size: many
CDR3 DNA: TGTGCCAGCCGCTCAGGCGGGGAAGGTTCAGATACGCAGTATTTT
CDR3 protein: CASRSGGEGSDTQYF

V gene: TRBV6-1
J gene: TRBJ1-6
D gene: NA
clone size: many
CDR3 DNA: TGTGCCAGCAGGACGGGTTCACCCCTCCACTTT
CDR3 protein: CASRTGSPLHF

V gene: TRBV7-6
J gene: TRBJ2-4
D gene: TRBD1
clone size: medium-sized
CDR3 DNA: TGTGCCAGCAGCACCAGCTCAGGGGGCGCCAAAAACATTCAGTACTTC
CDR3 protein: CASSTSSGGAKNIQYF

V gene: TRBV19
J gene: TRBJ1-1
D gene: NA
clone size: many
CDR3 DNA: TGTGCCAGTAGTACCAGGGCGTTGGGCACTGAAGCTTTCTTT
CDR3 protein: CASSTRALGTEAFF

V gene: TRBV3-1
J gene: TRBJ2-3
D gene: TRBD2
clone size: many
CDR3 DNA: TGTGCCAGCAGCCGCCGGGGGGGCACAGATACGCAGTATTTT
CDR3 protein: CASSRRGGTDTQYF